What follows are 28 T cell receptor beta chains derived from one specimen sequenced in a study of blood T cells in healthy people across ages. The use of a sample-barcoded 5' primer and a J-beta primer mix characterized a second PCR of roughly 7 to 11 cycles. TCRdb re-derived calls from the 5' RACE reads in MiXCR, one entry per CDR3 protein. The sample contains about 700,000 distinct CDR3 sequences, 32% of which appear only once. The sequencing sample was made of blood. All receptors come from a woman of 80 years or more in good health.

This clonotype was picked up many times. The chain carries TRBV6-2 or TRBV6-3 and TRBJ2-7; 7 positions agree with TRBD1. This CDR3 spans 12 amino acids. The V segment lost 8 bases and the J segment 4 bases; nucleotides outside the gene matches: 5. Germline CDR1 is MNHEY and CDR2 is SVGEGT. The CDR3 sequence: CASGQVSYEQYF. Written as DNA, the CDR3 is TGTGCCAGCGGACAGGTATCATACGAGCAGTACTTC.

In this sample, this clonotype turned up a few times. As DNA, the CDR3 is TGTGCCAGTAGCCAAAACAGACAAGAGACCCAGTACTTC. This gives the protein CASSQNRQETQYF. The gene calls are TRBV19 and TRBJ2-5; D gene uncertain. Trimming stripped 6 bases from V and 2 bases from J, with 10 bases between. Germline CDR1 reads LNHDA; CDR2 reads SQIVND (reference sequence). The CDR3 is 13 residues long. Together with reference TRBV19 and TRBJ2-5, the CDR3 gives the full variable domain: DGGITQSPKYLFRKEGQNVTLSCEQNLNHDAMYWYRQDPGQGLRLIYYSQIVNDFQKGDIAEGYSVSREKKESFPLTVTSAQKNPTAFYLCASSQNRQETQYFGPGTRLLVL.

Comment on this clonotype: This may be a read error: a much more frequent sequence differs by one nucleotide. This sequence joins TRBV7-2 and TRBJ2-5, with 10 nucleotides matching TRBD2. The CDR3 extends over 14 amino acids. With 8 bases clipped from V and 9 bases from J, the junction kept 12 bases outside the gene matches. Germline V gene data show CDR1 as SGHTA and CDR2 as FQGNSA. CDR3 protein: CASEIAGGRGAQYF. In DNA form, the CDR3 reads TGTGCCAGCGAAATAGCGGGGGGTCGTGGGGCCCAGTACTTC.

This clonotype showed up many times. V gene TRBV20-1 combines with J gene TRBJ2-3, with D possibly TRBD1 on 6 matching bases. V was cut by 3 bases and J by 2 bases, with 18 bases left in between. CDR1 and CDR2 (germline): DFQATT, SNEGSKA (reference sequence). The CDR3 runs to 16 residues. CDR3 in DNA: TGCAGTGCTAGTCTTCGACAGGTGGGGTACACAGATACGCAGTATTTT. This sequence encodes CSASLRQVGYTDTQYF.

Turning to this clonotype: A much larger clonotype is one base distant, so this may be a read error. The chain employs TRBV30 and TRBJ2-1; possible D gene TRBD1, 5 bases. CDR3 length: 15 residues. Germline assignment: CDR1 GTSNPN and CDR2 SVGIG (reference sequence). CDR3 residues: CAWSKGVSSCNEQFF. In nucleotides, the CDR3 is TGTGCCTGGAGTAAAGGGGTGAGCTCCTGCAATGAGCAGTTCTTC.

Points on this clonotype: A read error may explain this, as a much larger clone is one base away. This chain joins TRBV20-1 and TRBJ2-3; 10 bases agree with TRBD1. CDR1 DFQATT and CDR2 SNEGSKA come from the germline V gene (reference sequence). The CDR3 is 16 residues long. DNA for the CDR3: TGCAGTGCTAGTGCCTCCGGGACAGGGGTTCTAGATGCGCAGTATTTT. It yields the protein CSASASGTGVLDAQYF.

This clonotype was counted many times. CDR3 sequence (DNA): TGTGCCAGCAGCTTACTAGCGGGGGGGATAGGAGAGACCCAGTACTTC. This codes for CASSLLAGGIGETQYF. This chain links TRBV7-2 with TRBJ2-5, with 12 nucleotides matching TRBD2. From germline, CDR1 is SGHTA and CDR2 FQGNSA. The V gene end was trimmed by 2 bases and the J gene end by 4 bases; junction bases not matched to a gene: 5. The CDR3 length is 16 residues.

This clonotype appeared a few times. The rearrangement joins TRBV7-8 to TRBJ2-2; 11 bases align to TRBD1. The V and J ends lost 2 bases and 7 bases, in that order; junction bases with no gene match: 6. Germline CDR1 and CDR2: SGHVS and FQNEAQ. This CDR3 region has 16 residues. This chain's CDR3 is CASSLRDRGLGGELFF. As DNA, the CDR3 is TGTGCCAGCAGCTTAAGGGACAGGGGGTTAGGCGGGGAGCTGTTTTTT.

This clonotype was observed a handful of times. V gene TRBV27 combines with J gene TRBJ1-1; TRBD1 might be the D (5 bases). Trimming shortened V by 6 bases and J by 0 bases, and 11 bases separated the two germline ends. The CDR3 is 14 residues long. Germline V gene data show CDR1 as MNHEY and CDR2 as SMNVEV (reference sequence). The CDR3 loop reads CASRLGGVNTEAFF. The DNA of the CDR3 is TGTGCCAGCAGATTGGGAGGGGTGAACACTGAAGCTTTCTTT.

The J gene is TRBJ1-1, the V gene TRBV20-1; no firm D call. V was cut by 1 base and J by 6 bases, with 18 bases left in between. Germline V gives CDR1 DFQATT, CDR2 SNEGSKA (reference sequence). This CDR3 is built from 15 residues. The CDR3 DNA sequence: TGCAGTGCTAGAGCCGGCGAAAGTAGGGCCGCTGAAGCTTTCTTT. The encoded protein is CSARAGESRAAEAFF.

The gene calls are TRBV5-5 and TRBJ1-6, with D maybe TRBD1 (6 bases). Germline CDR1 and CDR2: SGHKS and YYEKEE (reference sequence). V was cut by 0 bases and J by 9 bases, with 13 bases left in between. The CDR3 contains 15 residues. This CDR3 reads CASSLVPGTSSPLHF. The CDR3 bases are TGTGCCAGCAGCTTGGTCCCAGGGACAAGTTCACCCCTCCACTTT.

The table lists this clonotype with many counts. The rearrangement uses TRBV6-1 and TRBJ1-4, with D unresolved. The CDR3 loop spans 14 amino acids. CDR1 is MNHNS, CDR2 SASEGT, per germline. Trimming cost V 8 bases and J 2 bases, with 12 bases left between them. The CDR3 DNA follows: TGTGCCAGCGGGGAATATCGCACTAATGAAAAACTGTTTTTT. Its translation is CASGEYRTNEKLFF.

This clonotype has just a few counts. V and J are TRBV7-9 and TRBJ2-4; D ambiguous. Matching the DNA end better, TRBJ2-7 makes the J call doubtful. CDR3 length: 12 amino acids. Germline loops: CDR1 SEHNR, CDR2 FQNEAQ (reference sequence). Written as DNA, the CDR3 is TGTGCCAGCAGCTTAGACTACCACGAGCAGTACTTC. This gives the protein CASSLDYHEQYF.

This clonotype appeared many times. This chain uses TRBV13 with TRBJ1-6, with TRBD1 as a possible D gene (6 bases). Germline CDR1 is PRHDT and CDR2 is FYEKMQ (reference sequence). This CDR3 is 15 amino acids long. The V gene lost 5 bases and the J gene lost 10 bases, with 18 bases spanning the gap. DNA for the CDR3: TGTGCCAGCAGCCCATCCCCTACCGGGGGCTCACCCCTCCACTTT. The encoded protein is CASSPSPTGGSPLHF.

Many counts were recorded for this clonotype. The chain carries TRBV9 and TRBJ1-2, with unresolved D. V dropped 0 bases and J dropped 1 base, with 7 bases sitting between them. This CDR3 has 14 amino acids. Germline V gives CDR1 SGDLS, CDR2 YYNGEE. The chain's CDR3 is CASSVELGNYGYTF. The CDR3 region has the DNA TGTGCCAGCAGCGTAGAACTGGGTAACTATGGCTACACCTTC.

The chain uses TRBV7-2 and TRBJ2-3; 9 bases are a match to TRBD1. V lost 5 bases, J lost 7 bases, and 7 bases stayed unmatched. The germline gives CDR1 SGHTA, CDR2 FQGNSA. CDR3 length: 14 residues. In nucleotides, the CDR3 is TGTGCCAGCAGCCCTCGGACAGGGGTGCATACGCAGTATTTT. Protein product: CASSPRTGVHTQYF.

The table lists this clonotype with many counts. The J gene is TRBJ2-7, the V gene TRBV6-5, with a tentative D call TRBD1 (5 bases). From germline, CDR1 is MNHEY and CDR2 SVGAGI. With 8 bases removed from V and 7 bases from J, the gap between germline ends came to 21 bases. This CDR3 comprises 14 residues. For the CDR3, the DNA is TGTGCCAGCTTAGGAAAAAACAGGCCCGGGGAGCAGTACTTC. Its protein is CASLGKNRPGEQYF.

The chain couples TRBV20-1 to TRBJ2-3, with D tentatively TRBD2 (5 bases). The CDR3 has 15 residues. V lost 3 bases, J lost 0 bases, and 13 bases lay in between. Germline V CDR1 and CDR2: DFQATT, SNEGSKA (reference sequence). The CDR3 is CSARRAGSSTDTQYF. CDR3 nucleotide sequence: TGCAGTGCTAGGAGGGCGGGTTCTAGCACAGATACGCAGTATTTT.

This clonotype was detected many times. V usage is TRBV27 and J usage is TRBJ1-2; TRBD1 aligns across 9 bases. This CDR3 comprises 14 residues. The germline CDR1 and CDR2 sequences are MNHEY and SMNVEV (reference sequence). V lost 6 bases to trimming and J lost 8 bases; unmatched junction nucleotides: 10. CDR3: CASSPTGGSGGYTF. The CDR3 DNA follows: TGTGCCAGCAGCCCTACAGGGGGCTCGGGGGGCTACACCTTC.

This chain links TRBV9 with TRBJ1-6; D ambiguous. Germline CDR1 is SGDLS and CDR2 is YYNGEE. The V end lost 0 bases, the J end lost 6 bases, and 7 bases lay between the germline ends. The length of the CDR3 is 14 residues. This CDR3 reads CASSVDRPNSPLHF. As DNA, the CDR3 is TGTGCCAGCAGCGTAGACAGACCTAATTCACCCCTCCACTTT. The entire variable domain, with the rest obtained from reference TRBV9 and TRBJ1-6, is as follows: DSGVTQTPKHLITATGQRVTLRCSPRSGDLSVYWYQQSLDQGLQFLIQYYNGEERAKGNILERFSAQQFPDLHSELNLSSLELGDSALYFCASSVDRPNSPLHFGNGTRLTVT.

This clonotype was counted between two and nine times. The V call is TRBV30, the J call TRBJ1-1, with D maybe TRBD1 (6 bases). Germline lookup yields CDR1 GTSNPN and CDR2 SVGIG (reference sequence). V lost 3 bases to trimming and J lost 4 bases, with 12 bases between them. The CDR3 runs to 13 residues. The CDR3, as DNA: TGTGCCTGGAGGTCACAGGGAACCACTGAAGCTTTCTTT. Its translation: CAWRSQGTTEAFF.

This chain links TRBV7-2 with TRBJ2-5; 9 nucleotides agree with TRBD1. The CDR3 is 13 amino acids. V trimming: 4 bases; J trimming: 11 bases; junction bases outside the gene matches: 8. The V gene's germline CDR1 is SGHTA and CDR2 FQGNSA. For the CDR3, the DNA is TGTGCCAGCAGCTCGGGGACAGGGTGGGAGCAGTACTTC. Translating gives CASSSGTGWEQYF.

On this clonotype: A much larger clone sits a single nucleotide away, making a read error possible. This chain connects TRBV12-3 or TRBV12-4 to TRBJ1-5, with TRBD1 as a possible D gene (6 bases). The CDR3 runs to 14 residues. CDR3 nucleotide sequence: TGTGCCAGCAGTCCGCAGGGGTTCAATCAGCCCCCGCATTTT. It specifies CASSPQGFNQPPHF.

In the case of this clonotype: This may come from a read error, since a much larger clone is one base off. The J gene is TRBJ2-1, the V gene TRBV5-4; D may be TRBD2 (6 bases). The J call may be incorrect, as the DNA end agrees better with TRBJ2-7. CDR1 and CDR2 from the germline V gene are SGHNT and YYREEE (reference sequence). CDR3 length: 13 residues. The CDR3 DNA follows: TGTGCCAGCAGCGTACGGGGGACGTACGAGCAGTACTTC. Amino acid sequence: CASSVRGTYEQYF.

This clonotype was counted a few times. V usage is TRBV15 and J usage is TRBJ1-1, with 9 bases identical to TRBD1. The junction had 6 bases not matched to a gene; V was cut back by 1 base and J by 0 bases. Germline loops: CDR1 LNHNV, CDR2 YYDKDF (reference sequence). The CDR3 totals 17 residues. The CDR3 sequence: CATSRGGTGLMNTEAFF. In DNA form, the CDR3 reads TGTGCCACCAGCAGAGGCGGGACAGGGCTAATGAACACTGAAGCTTTCTTT.

This clonotype was counted many times. The rearrangement links TRBV7-2 to TRBJ1-1; D is uncertain. The CDR3 extends over 14 amino acids. V was cut by 6 bases and J by 5 bases, with 16 bases left in between. Germline CDR1 reads SGHTA; CDR2 reads FQGNSA. The CDR3 sequence is CASRPGLGRTEAFF. CDR3 bases: TGTGCCAGCAGACCTGGACTCGGGAGAACTGAAGCTTTCTTT. Drawing the rest from reference TRBV7-2 and TRBJ1-1, the complete variable domain is GAGVSQSPSNKVTEKGKDVELRCDPISGHTALYWYRQSLGQGLEFLIYFQGNSAPDKSGLPSDRFSAERTGGSVSTLTIQRTQQEDSAVYLCASRPGLGRTEAFFGQGTRLTVV.

This clonotype has more than one count but fewer than ten. This chain joins TRBV15 and TRBJ2-1; no reliable D call. Trimming removed 4 bases at V and 6 bases at J, with 16 bases between. The germline gives CDR1 LNHNV, CDR2 YYDKDF (reference sequence). The CDR3 totals 15 residues. CDR3 sequence reads: CATSTGGPPSNEQFF. The CDR3 DNA reads TGTGCCACCAGCACCGGTGGGCCTCCATCCAATGAGCAGTTCTTC.

This clonotype has ten or more counts. This chain connects TRBV20-1 to TRBJ2-3; D is perhaps TRBD2 (6 bases). Trimming left V 3 bases short and J 2 bases short, with 9 bases between. Per the germline V gene, CDR1 is DFQATT and CDR2 is SNEGSKA (reference sequence). This CDR3 comprises 13 residues. The CDR3 here is CSARGGVTDTQYF. The CDR3, as DNA: TGCAGTGCTAGGGGCGGGGTCACAGATACGCAGTATTTT.